The 5 T cell receptor beta chains below all came from one sample that was sequenced in a study of blood T cell repertoires in COVID-19 (dated by TCRdb to the early 2020s). The method behind the library was the immunoSEQ multiplex PCR assay. The table comes from immuneACCESS by way of TCRdb, which keeps in-frame sequences with V and J called. Part of the clones is missing from these tables; in studies checked, under half for an unresolved V gene and the rest for unknown reasons. The table for this sample lists 250,000 to 350,000 clones; about 88% of them were counted only once. The ten largest clones add up to approximately 12% of the sample. Sequencing input: peripheral blood. The source is a woman aged 60-75 years with acute or convalescent COVID-19.

V is TRBV6-2 or TRBV6-3 and J is TRBJ1-2, with D maybe TRBD1 (5 bases). Germline CDR1 is MNHEY and CDR2 is SVGEGT. Trimming removed 4 bases at V and 6 bases at J, with 12 bases between. This CDR3 contains 13 residues. The CDR3 sequence: CASSFSGRDGYTF. The CDR3, as DNA: TGTGCCAGCAGTTTCTCAGGGCGGGATGGCTACACCTTC.

The chain is built from TRBV10-2 and TRBJ2-7; TRBD1 matches at 11 bases. The germline gives CDR1 WSHSY, CDR2 SAAADI. CDR3 size: 15 residues. V was pared by 6 bases and J by 1 base, with 5 bases of the junction left unmatched. CDR3 sequence reads: CASRRTGGDSYEQYF. DNA for the CDR3: TGCGCCAGCAGAAGGACAGGGGGCGATTCCTACGAGCAGTACTTC.

In its sample, this clone was seen a few times. The rearrangement joins TRBV5-5 to TRBJ2-1, with D possibly TRBD2 on 5 matching bases. V was cut by 0 bases and J by 6 bases, with 7 bases left in between. Germline CDR1 is SGHKS and CDR2 is YYEKEE (reference sequence). The CDR3 totals 13 residues. The CDR3 here is CASSLELGNEQFF. CDR3 DNA sequence: TGTGCCAGCAGCTTGGAACTAGGCAATGAGCAGTTCTTC.

This clone was seen just once. The chain recombines TRBV6-6 with TRBJ1-5; 7 bases align to TRBD1. The V segment lost 4 bases and the J segment 3 bases; nucleotides outside the gene matches: 3. Germline CDR1 is MNHNY and CDR2 is SVGAGI (reference sequence). This CDR3 is 14 amino acids long. The CDR3 protein is CASSLGQNNQPQHF. DNA of the CDR3: TGTGCCAGCAGTTTGGGACAGAACAATCAGCCCCAGCATTTT.

The chain couples TRBV5-1 to TRBJ1-1; TRBD1 agrees at 7 bases. The germline V gene encodes CDR1 SGHRS and CDR2 YFSETQ. This CDR3 is built from 15 residues. V lost 0 bases and J lost 4; bases outside the gene matches: 6. CDR3 residues: CASSLDGQVGTEAFF. The DNA of the CDR3 is TGCGCCAGCAGCTTGGACGGACAGGTCGGCACTGAAGCTTTCTTT.